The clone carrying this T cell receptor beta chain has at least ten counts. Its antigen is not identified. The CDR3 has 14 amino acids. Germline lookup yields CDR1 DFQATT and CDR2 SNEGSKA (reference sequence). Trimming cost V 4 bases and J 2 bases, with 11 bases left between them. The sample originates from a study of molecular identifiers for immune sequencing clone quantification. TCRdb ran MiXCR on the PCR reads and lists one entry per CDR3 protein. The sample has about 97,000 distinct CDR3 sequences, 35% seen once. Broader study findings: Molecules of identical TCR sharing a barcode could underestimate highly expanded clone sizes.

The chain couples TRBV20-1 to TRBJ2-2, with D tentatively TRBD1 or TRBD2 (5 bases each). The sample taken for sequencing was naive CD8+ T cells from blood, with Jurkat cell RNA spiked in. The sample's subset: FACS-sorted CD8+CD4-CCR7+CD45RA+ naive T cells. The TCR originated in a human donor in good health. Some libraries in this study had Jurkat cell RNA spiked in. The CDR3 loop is CSAMGDDNTGELFF. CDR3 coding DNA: TGCAGTGCTATGGGGGACGACAACACCGGGGAGCTGTTTTTT.